These 30 T cell receptor beta chains were sequenced from one sample in a study of human T cells and chemical hapten exposure. The sample's time point: healthy volunteer bleed at 6 weeks. Extraction of total RNA was performed on unfractionated whole blood. Via MiXCR, TCRdb re-called the RACE reads, giving one row per CDR3 protein. The table shows 35,000 to 50,000 distinct CDR3 sequences, with 3.5% to 4% occurring only once. The sequenced sample was whole blood. Source of these receptors: a human donor in good health. Some clones in this sample may be carry-over from other donors' samples.

This clonotype was observed at least ten times. V and J are TRBV5-1 and TRBJ1-3, with D possibly matching TRBD1 (5 bases). The CDR3 runs 15 residues. V was trimmed by 4 bases and J by 4 bases, leaving 15 bases between them. Germline V lookup: CDR1 SGHRS, CDR2 YFSETQ. In DNA form, the CDR3 reads TGCGCCAGCAGCGAGACAGCCGTGAGCGGAAACACCATATATTTT. Its protein product is CASSETAVSGNTIYF.

The rearrangement joins TRBV5-6 to TRBJ1-2; unclear D gene. Trimming removed 0 bases from V and 8 bases from J, with 14 bases in between. CDR1 is SGHDT and CDR2 is YYEEEE in the germline V gene. CDR3 length equals 14 residues. CDR3 sequence (DNA): TGTGCCAGCAGCTTGGCCGGGAAGGGAGGCGGCTACACCTTC. Translating gives CASSLAGKGGGYTF.

The gene calls are TRBV28 and TRBJ1-5; 8 nucleotides align to TRBD1. There are 15 residues in the CDR3. The germline gives CDR1 MDHEN, CDR2 SYDVKM. V lost 6 bases and J lost 6; bases outside the gene matches: 10. Here the CDR3 reads CASSSDRGRFQPQHF. DNA for the CDR3: TGTGCCAGCAGCTCCGACAGGGGCAGATTTCAGCCCCAGCATTTT.

This clonotype appeared a few times. The chain uses TRBV29-1 and TRBJ2-3; D is possibly TRBD1 or TRBD2 (5 bases each). Trimming took off 4 bases at V and 6 bases at J, with 14 bases between the two ends. Looked up from germline, CDR1 is SQVTM and CDR2 is ANQGSEA. The CDR3 totals 13 residues. The CDR3 nucleotides read TGCAGCGTTGGTAGTTGGGGCGGGGATACGCAGTATTTT. It encodes CSVGSWGGDTQYF.

This clonotype was seen a few times. V gene TRBV28 combines with J gene TRBJ2-7; D perhaps matches TRBD1 (5 bases). The ends were cut back, 7 bases at V and 0 bases at J, with 22 bases in the middle. Germline V gives CDR1 MDHEN, CDR2 SYDVKM. CDR3 length equals 17 residues. The CDR3 spells CASTPTPTVSSSYEQYF. CDR3 DNA sequence: TGTGCCAGCACCCCCACCCCGACAGTTTCGAGCTCCTACGAGCAGTACTTC. The full variable domain, completed using reference TRBV28 and TRBJ2-7, is DVKVTQSSRYLVKRTGEKVFLECVQDMDHENMFWYRQDPGLGLRLIYFSYDVKMKEKGDIPEGYSVSREKKERFSLILESASTNQTSMYLCASTPTPTVSSSYEQYFGPGTRLTVT.

This clonotype was observed a few times. This chain uses TRBV28 with TRBJ1-5, with D possibly TRBD1 on 6 matching bases. This CDR3 has 14 residues. The germline V gene encodes CDR1 MDHEN and CDR2 SYDVKM. Trimming took 7 bases from V and 6 from J, leaving 16 bases between them. CDR3 in amino acids: CASIQLGAGQPQHF. The CDR3 DNA sequence: TGTGCCAGCATCCAATTGGGGGCAGGTCAGCCCCAGCATTTT.

This clonotype was counted at least ten times. This sequence joins TRBV6-1 and TRBJ2-3; a weak D match, TRBD1 (6 bases). Trimming cost V 7 bases and J 0 bases, with 11 bases left between them. CDR3 length equals 14 residues. Germline V gene sequence: CDR1 MNHNS, CDR2 SASEGT. The CDR3: CASILGGSTDTQYF. For the CDR3, the DNA is TGTGCCAGCATTTTAGGGGGTAGCACAGATACGCAGTATTTT.

This clonotype was observed many times. This rearrangement joins TRBV29-1 to TRBJ1-1; no clear D. The CDR3 length is 11 residues. CDR1 and CDR2 (germline): SQVTM, ANQGSEA. V was clipped by 5 bases and J by 1 base, with 5 bases between them. CDR3 in amino acids: CSVKKNTEAFF. The CDR3 DNA follows: TGCAGCGTTAAGAAGAACACTGAAGCTTTCTTT.

The V call is TRBV27, the J call TRBJ1-1; TRBD1 might be the D (6 bases). The CDR3 is 14 amino acids. Germline-derived CDR1 and CDR2 are MNHEY and SMNVEV (reference sequence). Trimming took off 5 bases at V and 7 bases at J, with 17 bases between the two ends. This CDR3 is CASSEHRAAFEAFF. Written as DNA, the CDR3 is TGTGCCAGCAGTGAACACAGGGCAGCTTTTGAAGCTTTCTTT.

This clonotype was found many times. The rearrangement joins TRBV27 to TRBJ2-7; D may be TRBD1 (6 bases). This CDR3 has 13 amino acids. Trimming took off 2 bases at V and 6 bases at J, with 11 bases between the two ends. Germline V gene sequence: CDR1 MNHEY, CDR2 SMNVEV (reference sequence). The CDR3 DNA reads TGTGCCAGCAGTTTAACAACAGGGAGCGAGCAGTACTTC. Protein: CASSLTTGSEQYF.

This clonotype was observed at least ten times. This CDR3 is CASSLTGAYEQYF. CDR3 in DNA: TGTGCCAGCAGTTTAACAGGGGCCTACGAGCAGTACTTC. This rearrangement joins TRBV12-3 or TRBV12-4 to TRBJ2-7; 7 nucleotides align to TRBD1. J was trimmed by 2 bases and V by 2 bases; bases with no gene match: 0. The CDR3 extends over 13 amino acids.

This clonotype was observed a handful of times. This chain joins TRBV6-5 and TRBJ1-4; TRBD1 matches at 7 bases. V shed 4 bases, J shed 4 bases, and the junction held 3 bases outside the gene matches. The CDR3 covers 14 residues. The germline V gene has CDR1 MNHEY and CDR2 SVGAGI. The CDR3 DNA reads TGTGCCAGCAGTTGCGACAGGGATAATGAAAAACTGTTTTTT. It yields the protein CASSCDRDNEKLFF.

By frequency in the sample, this clonotype is medium-sized. V and J are TRBV20-1 and TRBJ2-7; 9 bases match TRBD2. CDR3 length: 13 residues. CDR1 and CDR2 (germline): DFQATT, SNEGSKA (reference sequence). V lost 3 bases and J lost 6; bases outside the gene matches: 6. CDR3 region: CSARREGPFEQYF. In nucleotides, the CDR3 is TGCAGTGCTAGGCGGGAGGGCCCGTTCGAGCAGTACTTC.

Concerning this clonotype itself: With a much larger clone just one base away, this may be a read error. This chain joins TRBV20-1 and TRBJ2-1; a weak D match, TRBD2 (6 bases). Germline V gives CDR1 DFQATT, CDR2 SNEGSKA (reference sequence). The CDR3 sequence is 15 residues long. The CDR3 DNA reads as TGCAGTGCTAGGGGCGGGACCTATTCCTACAATGGGCAGTTCTTC. Residues: CSARGGTYSYNGQFF.

In this sample, this clonotype turned up many times. The CDR3 is CASSPPPGQGWGDSYEQYF. DNA of the CDR3: TGTGCCAGCAGCCCTCCCCCGGGACAGGGGTGGGGAGACTCCTACGAGCAGTACTTC. The V call is TRBV9, the J call TRBJ2-7; 10 bases map to TRBD1. After removal of 4 bases from V and 0 bases from J, the junction contained 16 bases not matched to a gene. This CDR3 has 19 amino acids. Germline V lookup: CDR1 SGDLS, CDR2 YYNGEE.

This clonotype was recorded at least ten times. The chain has TRBV29-1 and TRBJ2-2, with D possibly TRBD1 on 6 matching bases. The CDR3 has 12 residues. CDR1 and CDR2 from the germline V gene are SQVTM and ANQGSEA. CDR3: CSGTPNTGELFF. The CDR3 DNA reads TGCTCCGGGACACCGAACACCGGGGAGCTGTTTTTT.

This clonotype was detected a few times. This chain connects TRBV7-9 to TRBJ2-2, with 8 bases matching TRBD2. Unmatched junction bases numbered 4, after V lost 6 bases and J lost 4 bases. The CDR3 spans 14 residues. The V gene's germline CDR1 is SEHNR and CDR2 FQNEAQ (reference sequence). This chain's CDR3 is CASRPGGRTGELFF. CDR3 coding DNA: TGTGCCAGCAGACCGGGAGGGCGCACCGGGGAGCTGTTTTTT.

This clonotype was seen ten or more times. The chain employs TRBV10-3 and TRBJ1-2; tentatively, D is TRBD1 (6 bases). Trimming left V 6 bases short and J 10 bases short, with 12 bases between. This CDR3 has 11 residues. Germline CDR1 reads ENHRY; CDR2 reads SYGVKD. CDR3 coding DNA: TGTGCCATCAGGGACAGAACAGACTACACCTTC. Its protein product is CAIRDRTDYTF.

This clonotype was detected ten times or more. The rearrangement uses TRBV28 and TRBJ2-3; tentative D call: TRBD1 (6 bases). There are 10 residues in the CDR3. The V end lost 8 bases, the J end lost 13 bases, and 13 bases lay between the germline ends. Germline CDR1 reads MDHEN; CDR2 reads SYDVKM. This CDR3 is CASLGGVKYF. The CDR3 region has the DNA TGTGCCAGCTTAGGGGGTGTGAAGTATTTT.

V gene TRBV27 combines with J gene TRBJ1-4; D is uncertain. V lost 6 bases, J lost 0 bases, and 11 bases lay in between. Germline V gives CDR1 MNHEY, CDR2 SMNVEV (reference sequence). The CDR3 has 15 residues. The CDR3 loop is CASSSQRSTNEKLFF. The DNA for the CDR3 is TGTGCCAGCAGCTCCCAGAGATCAACTAATGAAAAACTGTTTTTT.

In its sample, this clonotype was seen many times. The V call is TRBV29-1, the J call TRBJ2-3; TRBD1 might be the D (6 bases). There are 18 residues in the CDR3. CDR1 SQVTM and CDR2 ANQGSEA come from the germline V gene. V lost 1 base and J 3 bases, leaving 23 bases between the germline ends. The CDR3 region is CSVEGRMGPGHRTDTQYF. The CDR3 coding sequence is TGCAGCGTTGAAGGCAGAATGGGGCCGGGACATCGAACAGATACGCAGTATTTT.

This clonotype has a handful of counts. Germline is not matched at one junction end, which may reflect a read error. The V gene is TRBV5-1, the J gene TRBJ2-1; 8 bases agree with TRBD2. Germline lookup yields CDR1 SGHRS and CDR2 YFSETQ. The length of the CDR3 is 17 residues. DNA for the CDR3: TGCGCCAACAGCTCTATAGCAGGCGGGAGGCCCGGCGATGAGCAGTTCTTC. This sequence encodes CANSSIAGGRPGDEQFF.

This clonotype was detected ten times or more. This chain uses TRBV7-8 with TRBJ2-7; 9 positions match TRBD1. This CDR3 contains 16 residues. Trimming at V came to 4 bases and at J to 1 base, leaving 8 bases not matched to a gene. Germline CDR1 reads SGHVS; CDR2 reads FQNEAQ. CDR3 amino acids: CASSYHRTGVSYEQYF. The CDR3, as DNA: TGTGCCAGCAGCTACCATCGGACAGGGGTGTCCTACGAGCAGTACTTC.

V usage is TRBV27 and J usage is TRBJ1-2, with unresolved D. Germline CDR1 is MNHEY and CDR2 is SMNVEV (reference sequence). V lost 5 bases and J 4 bases, leaving 17 bases between the germline ends. This CDR3 comprises 15 residues. CDR3: CASSTNRAATYGYTF. CDR3 DNA sequence: TGTGCCAGCAGTACAAATAGGGCAGCCACCTATGGCTACACCTTC.

This clonotype was counted many times. The CDR3 sequence: CASSHHSRWNTEAFF. DNA for the CDR3: TGTGCCAGCAGTCATCATTCAAGGTGGAACACTGAAGCTTTCTTT. This chain uses TRBV25-1 with TRBJ1-1, with D unclear. The CDR3 is 15 amino acids. The V gene's germline CDR1 is MGHDK and CDR2 SYGVNS. V was pared by 5 bases and J by 1 base, with 14 bases between.

CDR3 bases: TGTGCCAGCAGTAGAACAGAATACAATCAGCCCCAGCATTTT. Its translation is CASSRTEYNQPQHF. The chain joins TRBV27 to TRBJ1-5; no definite D call. The germline V gene encodes CDR1 MNHEY and CDR2 SMNVEV (reference sequence). The CDR3 has 14 amino acids. V shed 5 bases and J shed 3 bases, with 11 bases lying between them.

A few counts support this clonotype. V and J are TRBV12-3 or TRBV12-4 and TRBJ1-2; D is unclear. The V end lost 6 bases, the J end lost 4 bases, and 12 bases lay between the germline ends. The CDR3 is 13 amino acids. The CDR3 sequence is CASSPGIGYGYTF. The CDR3 DNA is TGTGCCAGCAGCCCGGGCATAGGCTATGGCTACACCTTC.

The chain links TRBV6-5 to TRBJ2-7, with D perhaps assigned TRBD1 or TRBD2 (5 bases each). From germline, CDR1 is MNHEY and CDR2 SVGAGI. The V and J ends lost 2 bases and 0 bases respectively, with 11 bases between them. The CDR3 has 15 residues. CDR3 loop: CASSYVVGASYEQYF. The DNA for the CDR3 is TGTGCCAGCAGTTACGTTGTCGGGGCCTCCTACGAGCAGTACTTC.

This rearrangement joins TRBV9 to TRBJ1-1; D may be TRBD1 (6 bases). V dropped 5 bases and J dropped 3 bases, with 11 bases sitting between them. The CDR3 is 13 residues long. CDR1 and CDR2 (germline): SGDLS, YYNGEE. The CDR3 DNA sequence: TGTGCCAGCAGTGAACAGGGATACACTGAAGCTTTCTTT. It encodes CASSEQGYTEAFF. Full variable domain (rest looked up from reference TRBV9 and TRBJ1-1): DSGVTQTPKHLITATGQRVTLRCSPRSGDLSVYWYQQSLDQGLQFLIQYYNGEERAKGNILERFSAQQFPDLHSELNLSSLELGDSALYFCASSEQGYTEAFFGQGTRLTVV.

The rearrangement uses TRBV27 and TRBJ2-7, with TRBD1 identical over 7 bases. J gave up 3 bases and V 7 bases, and 9 bases lay outside the gene matches. Germline CDR1 reads MNHEY; CDR2 reads SMNVEV (reference sequence). The CDR3 runs 14 residues. The CDR3: CASTLRAGGYEQYF. Written as DNA, the CDR3 is TGTGCCAGCACCTTAAGGGCAGGGGGCTACGAGCAGTACTTC.